These 13 T cell receptor beta chains were sequenced from one sample in a study of beta chain features in type 1 diabetes. The sequenced template was cDNA made from the entire isolated RNA. The repertoire was sequenced with immunoSEQ multiplex PCR; TCRdb's copy has only in-frame clones and lacks some. The table lists a few hundred thousand clones, around 28% of them singletons. The material sequenced was naive CD4+ T cells from blood. The receptor set was obtained from a man between 18 and 29 years old in good health.

This chain joins TRBV25-1 and TRBJ2-4; a possible D gene is TRBD2 (5 bases). From germline, CDR1 is MGHDK and CDR2 SYGVNS. The CDR3 loop spans 13 amino acids. Trimming removed 3 bases from V and 15 bases from J, with 18 bases in between. CDR3 in amino acids: CASSESSPLAVYF. CDR3 DNA: TGTGCCAGCAGTGAGTCCTCGCCCCTAGCCGTGTACTTC. The full variable domain, with the rest looked up from reference TRBV25-1 and TRBJ2-4, is EADIYQTPRYLVIGTGKKITLECSQTMGHDKMYWYQQDPGMELHLIHYSYGVNSTEKGDLSSESTVSRIRTEHFPLTLESARPSHTSQYLCASSESSPLAVYFGAGTRLSVL.

This clone was found a few times. This sequence joins TRBV7-2 and TRBJ2-1, with 8 bases matching TRBD2. Germline V gene lookup returns CDR1 SGHTA and CDR2 FQGNSA. V shed 8 bases and J 4 bases; nucleotides not matched to a gene: 7. This CDR3 region has 14 residues. The CDR3 bases are TGTGCCAGCGCCACTAGCGGAGGATACAATGAGCAGTTCTTC. This gives the protein CASATSGGYNEQFF.

This chain connects TRBV5-1 to TRBJ2-3, with D possibly TRBD1 on 6 matching bases. The germline gives CDR1 SGHRS, CDR2 YFSETQ. The ends were cut back, 0 bases at V and 0 bases at J, with 17 bases in the middle. The CDR3 has 18 residues. The CDR3 region is CASSLEPYRAGSTDTQYF. For the CDR3, the DNA is TGCGCCAGCAGCTTGGAACCCTACAGGGCGGGCAGCACAGATACGCAGTATTTT.

This chain joins TRBV4-3 and TRBJ2-5, with TRBD2 matching 11 bases. Per the germline V gene, CDR1 is LGHNA and CDR2 is YSLEER. The CDR3 is made up of 15 amino acids. Trimming cost V 4 bases and J 2 bases; bases outside gene matches: 3. CDR3: CASSLVAGGQETQYF. DNA for the CDR3: TGCGCCAGCAGCCTTGTAGCGGGAGGGCAAGAGACCCAGTACTTC.

The chain employs TRBV29-1 and TRBJ2-2, with D possibly matching TRBD2 (6 bases). Germline V CDR1 and CDR2: SQVTM, ANQGSEA. The CDR3 has 14 amino acids. Trimming removed 4 bases at V and 1 base at J, with 10 bases between. CDR3: CSVGREMNTGELFF. CDR3 coding DNA: TGCAGCGTTGGCCGGGAGATGAACACCGGGGAGCTGTTTTTT.

V and J are TRBV28 and TRBJ1-2; 7 bases match TRBD1. Germline lookup yields CDR1 MDHEN and CDR2 SYDVKM. This CDR3 is built from 15 residues. V shed 6 bases, J shed 8 bases, and the junction held 15 bases outside the gene matches. This CDR3 reads CASSIPGTDLKGYTF. In DNA, the CDR3 is TGTGCCAGCAGCATTCCCGGGACAGACCTTAAGGGCTACACCTTC.

The gene calls are TRBV29-1 and TRBJ2-1, with 7 nucleotides matching TRBD2. The CDR3 is made up of 13 amino acids. Germline CDR1 reads SQVTM; CDR2 reads ANQGSEA. V trimming: 7 bases; J trimming: 8 bases; junction bases outside the gene matches: 11. Written as DNA, the CDR3 is TGCAGCGGGGGAGCGGGATCTTTCGATGAGCAGTTCTTC. This encodes CSGGAGSFDEQFF.

The V call is TRBV30, the J call TRBJ1-5, with TRBD1 matching 8 bases. CDR3 size: 14 residues. V lost 4 bases and J lost 7; bases outside the gene matches: 9. Germline V gene lookup returns CDR1 GTSNPN and CDR2 SVGIG (reference sequence). The CDR3 sequence: CAWTTPGGVQPQHF. The CDR3 nucleotides are TGTGCCTGGACCACCCCAGGGGGCGTGCAGCCCCAGCATTTT.

In its sample, this clone was seen a few times. V gene TRBV2 combines with J gene TRBJ2-7; no definite D call. The CDR3 is made up of 12 amino acids. CDR1 and CDR2 from the germline V gene are SNHLY and FYNNEI. Trimming shortened V by 7 bases and J by 3 bases, and 10 bases separated the two germline ends. CDR3 in amino acids: CASKGENYEQYF. Written as DNA, the CDR3 is TGTGCCAGCAAAGGCGAGAACTACGAGCAGTACTTC.

The V gene is TRBV7-3, the J gene TRBJ1-1; D gene ambiguous. The CDR3 has 9 amino acids. V gave up 11 bases and J gave up 6 bases, with 7 bases separating them. Germline loops: CDR1 SGHTA, CDR2 FQGTGA. This chain's CDR3 is CAGGSEAFF. The DNA of the CDR3 is TGTGCCGGAGGGTCTGAAGCTTTCTTT.

The chain carries TRBV6-1 and TRBJ2-3; D is unresolved. The CDR3 covers 15 residues. Trimming shortened V by 7 bases and J by 0 bases, and 14 bases separated the two germline ends. Germline-derived CDR1 and CDR2 are MNHNS and SASEGT. The CDR3 nucleotides are TGTGCCAGCACCTTGGACGGCGCTAGCACAGATACGCAGTATTTT. Amino acids: CASTLDGASTDTQYF.

The chain couples TRBV7-9 to TRBJ2-7; D might be TRBD2 (7 bases). The CDR3 sequence is 15 residues long. CDR1 is SEHNR, CDR2 FQNEAQ, per germline (reference sequence). The V end lost 7 bases, the J end lost 4 bases, and 20 bases lay between the germline ends. CDR3 DNA: TGTGCCAGCACCACCCTCCGGGGGGCTTCTTACGAGCAGTACTTC. It yields the protein CASTTLRGASYEQYF. The complete variable domain, with remaining parts taken from reference TRBV7-9 and TRBJ2-7, reads DTGVSQNPRHKITKRGQNVTFRCDPISEHNRLYWYRQTLGQGPEFLTYFQNEAQLEKSRLLSDRFSAERPKGSFSTLEIQRTEQGDSAMYLCASTTLRGASYEQYFGPGTRLTVT.

On this clone: The sample carries other DNA sequences with the same CDR3. The chain recombines TRBV6-6 with TRBJ2-5; no definite D call. CDR3 length: 14 residues. CDR1 is MNHNY and CDR2 is SVGAGI in the germline V gene (reference sequence). Trimming removed 0 bases from V and 3 bases from J, with 8 bases in between. CDR3: CASSYSGREETQYF. The CDR3 DNA reads as TGTGCCAGCAGTTACTCGGGCAGAGAAGAGACCCAGTACTTC.